The present entry profiles one TCR beta chain with its context. Antigen: not known. These data belong to a study of T cells in Graves' hyperthyroidism and ophthalmopathy. General study findings and limits: Stable hyperthyroidism and ophthalmopathy were separated using 13 V-J signatures. Most thyroid-expanded clonotypes above 0.001 were also found in blood.

Regions amplified from RNA transcripts were the TCR beta CDR3 regions. The HTBI primer set drove a first-round RT-PCR of the TCR CDR3. Each CDR3 protein gets one entry after TCRdb re-called the multiplex PCR reads with MiXCR. The sample shows about 480,000 distinct CDR3 sequences, less than 25% of them seen only once. The study included ophthalmopathy patients with Clinical Activity Score at least 3, NOSPECS grade at least 4 and duration under 3 months. Exclusions: uncontrolled infection, other autoimmune disease, pregnancy, lactation. The CDR3 totals 12 residues. The V end was cut by 1 base, the J end by 6 bases, with 6 bases between. CDR1 LGHDT and CDR2 YNNKEL come from the germline V gene (reference sequence).

The sequenced material came from blood. The sequence was obtained from a woman aged 65 to 85 with Graves' ophthalmopathy. The J gene is TRBJ1-2, the V gene TRBV3-1; the D gene is possibly TRBD1 (5 bases). The CDR3 here is CASSQGGHGYTF. The CDR3, as DNA: TGTGCCAGCAGCCAAGGGGGACATGGCTACACCTTC. Complete variable domain (other parts from reference TRBV3-1 and TRBJ1-2): DTAVSQTPKYLVTQMGNDKSIKCEQNLGHDTMYWYKQDSKKFLKIMFSYNNKELIINETVPNRFSPKSPDKAHLNLHINSLELGDSAVYFCASSQGGHGYTFGSGTRLTVV.